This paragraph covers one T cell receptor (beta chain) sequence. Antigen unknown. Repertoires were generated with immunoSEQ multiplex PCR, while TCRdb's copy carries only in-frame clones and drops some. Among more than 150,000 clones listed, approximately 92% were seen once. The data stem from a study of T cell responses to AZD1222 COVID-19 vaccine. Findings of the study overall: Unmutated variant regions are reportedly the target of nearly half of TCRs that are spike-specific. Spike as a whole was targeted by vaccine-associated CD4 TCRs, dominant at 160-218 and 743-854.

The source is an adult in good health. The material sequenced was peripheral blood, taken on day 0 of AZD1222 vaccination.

CDR3 sequence (DNA): TGTGCCAGCAGCCAACAGACAGCGCGTTCAGGATCCCTCCACTTT. Translated: CASSQQTARSGSLHF. The V call is TRBV3-1 (or the pseudogene TRBV3-2), the J call TRBJ1-6, with D tentatively TRBD1 (5 bases). This CDR3 contains 15 residues. Germline V gene data show CDR1 as LGHDT and CDR2 as YNNKEL (reference sequence). Trimming removed 2 bases at V and 14 bases at J, with 19 bases between.